This is a list of T cell receptor beta chains from one sample in a study of T cell responses to AZD1222 COVID-19 vaccine. This table comes from immunoSEQ multiplex PCR, and its TCRdb copy is limited to in-frame clones, with some not included. The table shows some 190,000 clones, with roughly 94% occurring only once. The input for sequencing was peripheral blood, taken 28 days after the second dose of the MenACWY control vaccine. Receptor source: an adult who received the MenACWY meningococcal vaccine as a control. CDR3s include the opening cysteine and the closing phenylalanine or tryptophan. Fields, in order: J gene, clone size, D gene, V gene, CDR3 DNA, CDR3 protein. The D gene is left open where the match is weak. For some rows the clone size is stated as once, few or many, or as a class when expanded; others skip it.

J: TRBJ2-3; size: once; D: -; V: TRBV19; DNA: TGTGCCAGTAGTATCGGGCCGAGGTTACGGCGGGATACGCAGTATTTT; CDR3: CASSIGPRLRRDTQYF
J: TRBJ1-1; size: -; D: -; V: TRBV18; DNA: TGTGCCAGCTCACCTCGGACAGTCACGAACACTGAAGCTTTCTTT; CDR3: CASSPRTVTNTEAFF
J: TRBJ1-5; size: -; D: -; V: TRBV21-1; DNA: TGTGCCAGCAGCAAAAGAACCGAGGGACCGGGACGCCAGCCCCAGCATTTT; CDR3: CASSKRTEGPGRQPQHF
J: TRBJ2-5; size: -; D: TRBD1; V: TRBV5-1; DNA: TGCGCCAGCAGCTTGGCCACGGGACAGCCCCAAGAGACCCAGTACTTC; CDR3: CASSLATGQPQETQYF
J: TRBJ2-1; size: -; D: -; V: TRBV28; DNA: TGTGCCAGCAGTTCCCCAGGGCACTCCTACAATGAGCAGTTCTTC; CDR3: CASSSPGHSYNEQFF
J: TRBJ1-5; size: -; D: -; V: TRBV3-1/TRBV3-2; DNA: TGTGCCAGCAGCCAAGGGGCAGGGAAACAGCCCCAGCATTTT; CDR3: CASSQGAGKQPQHF
J: TRBJ1-1; size: once; D: -; V: TRBV7-9; DNA: TGTGCCAGCAGCTTAGTGGGGGGGTGGATGAACACTGAAGCTTTCTTT; CDR3: CASSLVGGWMNTEAFF
J: TRBJ2-2; size: -; D: -; V: TRBV5-5; DNA: TGTGCCAGCAGCTTACTTACAGCCGGGGAGCTGTTTTTT; CDR3: CASSLLTAGELFF
J: TRBJ2-5; size: -; D: -; V: TRBV15; DNA: TGTGCCACCAGCGTGGCCCAAGAGACCCAGTACTTC; CDR3: CATSVAQETQYF
J: TRBJ1-1; size: -; D: -; V: TRBV27; DNA: TGTGCCAGCAGCTCGACATGGAGGGACACTGAAGCTTTCTTT; CDR3: CASSSTWRDTEAFF
J: TRBJ1-1; size: -; D: TRBD1; V: TRBV5-1; DNA: TGCGCCAGCATCGATGGGGCAGGGGGCTACGGCACTGAAGCTTTCTTT; CDR3: CASIDGAGGYGTEAFF
J: TRBJ2-7; size: -; D: -; V: TRBV7-2; DNA: TGTGCCAGCAGCAACTACAGATACTACGAGCAGTACTTC; CDR3: CASSNYRYYEQYF
J: TRBJ1-5; size: -; D: -; V: TRBV7-9; DNA: TGTGCCAGCAGCTCCTCAGGCAGTCAGCCCCAGCATTTT; CDR3: CASSSSGSQPQHF
J: TRBJ2-7; size: -; D: -; V: TRBV29-1; DNA: TGCAGCGTCCTTCAAGGGAACTACGAGCAGTACTTC; CDR3: CSVLQGNYEQYF
J: TRBJ1-2; size: few; D: -; V: TRBV6-1; DNA: TGTGCCAGCAGTGAGGTGGGACTGTCATATGGCTACACCTTC; CDR3: CASSEVGLSYGYTF
J: TRBJ1-5; size: -; D: -; V: TRBV5-5; DNA: TGTGCCAGCAGCTTAAGGGTAAAGAATCAGCCCCAGCATTTT; CDR3: CASSLRVKNQPQHF
J: TRBJ2-1; size: -; D: -; V: TRBV4-2; DNA: TGTGCCAGCAGCCAAGTGTGGGACATAGACAATGAGCAGTTCTTC; CDR3: CASSQVWDIDNEQFF
J: TRBJ1-5; size: -; D: TRBD1; V: TRBV27; DNA: TGTGCCAGCAGGACAGGGGGTCAGCCCCAGCATTTT; CDR3: CASRTGGQPQHF
J: TRBJ1-1; size: once; D: TRBD1; V: TRBV5-8; DNA: TGTGCCAGCAGCTCTCAAGACAGGGTGAACACTGAAGCTTTCTTT; CDR3: CASSSQDRVNTEAFF
J: TRBJ1-1; size: once; D: -; V: TRBV2; DNA: TGTGCCAGCAGTGATTCTACTCCCTTATACGAGGCTTTCTTT; CDR3: CASSDSTPLYEAFF
J: TRBJ1-3; size: -; D: -; V: TRBV2; DNA: TGTGCCAGCAGTGAATACGGGCAGGGCTCTGGAAACACCATATATTTT; CDR3: CASSEYGQGSGNTIYF
J: TRBJ2-7; size: -; D: -; V: TRBV7-3; DNA: TGTGCCAGCAGCCCGCAGGGCGACGGGACCTACGAGCAGTACTTC; CDR3: CASSPQGDGTYEQYF
J: TRBJ2-3; size: -; D: TRBD1; V: TRBV6-4; DNA: TGTGCCAGCAGTGAAGGGACAGTATTCACAGATACGCAGTATTTT; CDR3: CASSEGTVFTDTQYF
J: TRBJ1-1; size: -; D: -; V: TRBV11-2; DNA: TGTGCCAGCAGCTTGACAGAGATGAACACTGAAGCTTTCTTT; CDR3: CASSLTEMNTEAFF
J: TRBJ2-1; size: -; D: -; V: TRBV27; DNA: TGTGCCAGCAGTGGCCGTTGGGGGAGGCCTGGGGAGCAGTTCTTC; CDR3: CASSGRWGRPGEQFF
J: TRBJ2-4; size: -; D: -; V: TRBV3-1/TRBV3-2; DNA: TGTGCCAGCAGCCAAGTACCTGGGCGGGGTCCGAAAAACATTCAGTACTTC; CDR3: CASSQVPGRGPKNIQYF
J: TRBJ1-3; size: -; D: -; V: TRBV14; DNA: TGTGCCAGCAGCCAAGTTCCGCCTAACTCTGGAAACACCATATATTTT; CDR3: CASSQVPPNSGNTIYF
J: TRBJ1-2; size: -; D: -; V: TRBV15; DNA: TGTGCCACCAGCAGAGATGTGTACGGGGTTAACTATGGCTACACCTTC; CDR3: CATSRDVYGVNYGYTF
J: TRBJ2-1; size: -; D: -; V: TRBV3-1/TRBV3-2; DNA: TGTGCCAGCAGCTTACTAGGGCGGCCCAATGAGCAGTTCTTC; CDR3: CASSLLGRPNEQFF
J: TRBJ2-3; size: -; D: TRBD2; V: TRBV19; DNA: TGTGCCAGTAGTATGGGGCGGACTAGCGGAGGTTCCCCCACGGCGCAGTATTTT; CDR3: CASSMGRTSGGSPTAQYF
J: TRBJ1-3; size: -; D: -; V: TRBV19; DNA: TGTGCCACCGCAAACCCCTCTGGAAACACCATATATTTT; CDR3: CATANPSGNTIYF
J: TRBJ2-3; size: -; D: -; V: TRBV24-1; DNA: TGTGCCACCAGTGATTTGGGCACAGATACGCAGTATTTT; CDR3: CATSDLGTDTQYF
J: TRBJ2-7; size: -; D: TRBD1; V: TRBV28; DNA: TGTGCCAGCAGTAACCGGGACAGTATATCCTACGAGCAGTACTTC; CDR3: CASSNRDSISYEQYF
J: TRBJ2-3; size: once; D: -; V: TRBV12-3/TRBV12-4; DNA: TGTGCCAGCACCCCGGGCCTTACAGATACGCAGTATTTT; CDR3: CASTPGLTDTQYF
J: TRBJ2-1; size: once; D: -; V: TRBV7-2; DNA: TGTGCCAGCAGCCAGACTCTCAACTCCTACAATGAGCAGTTCTTC; CDR3: CASSQTLNSYNEQFF
J: TRBJ1-2; size: -; D: TRBD1; V: TRBV5-1; DNA: TGCGCCAGCAGCCTCGGGACAGGAGAGCACTATGGCTACACCTTC; CDR3: CASSLGTGEHYGYTF
J: TRBJ1-1; size: -; D: -; V: TRBV5-5; DNA: TGTGCCACCACGACAGCGGGGATAAACACTGAAGCTTTCTTT; CDR3: CATTTAGINTEAFF
J: TRBJ1-2; size: -; D: TRBD1; V: TRBV27; DNA: TGTGCCAGCGGCATAGACAGGGGCGCTGGCTACACCTTC; CDR3: CASGIDRGAGYTF
J: TRBJ2-7; size: -; D: -; V: TRBV4-2; DNA: TGTGCCAGCAGCCAGAGCTCCGCCGTGGGGGTCTACGAGCAGTACTTC; CDR3: CASSQSSAVGVYEQYF
J: TRBJ2-1; size: -; D: -; V: TRBV3-1/TRBV3-2; DNA: TGTGCCAGCAGCCAAGAGCGGGGCATCGATGAGCAGTTCTTC; CDR3: CASSQERGIDEQFF
J: TRBJ1-5; size: -; D: -; V: TRBV19; DNA: TGTGCCAGTAGTACTCGCAGGCAAGTTAACCAGCCCCAGCATTTT; CDR3: CASSTRRQVNQPQHF
J: TRBJ1-1; size: -; D: TRBD1; V: TRBV7-9; DNA: TGTGCCAGCAGTGAGGGGACAGGGAACACTGAAGCTTTCTTT; CDR3: CASSEGTGNTEAFF
J: TRBJ1-2; size: -; D: -; V: TRBV29-1; DNA: TGCAGCGTGCCCGGGCGGAACTATGGCTACACCTTC; CDR3: CSVPGRNYGYTF
J: TRBJ2-7; size: once; D: TRBD2; V: TRBV2; DNA: TGTGCCAGCAGTGAAGCAAGACTAGCGGGAGCCATCGAGCAGTACTTC; CDR3: CASSEARLAGAIEQYF
J: TRBJ2-5; size: once; D: TRBD2; V: TRBV7-7; DNA: TGTGCTAGCAGCTTATCTCGGGCTAGCGGACAAGAGACCCAGTACTTC; CDR3: CASSLSRASGQETQYF
J: TRBJ2-1; size: -; D: -; V: TRBV27; DNA: TGTGCCAGCAGTTACAGGACTGAATTTAATGAGCAGTTCTTC; CDR3: CASSYRTEFNEQFF